This is a list of T cell receptor beta chains from one sample in a study of T cells in localized non-small cell lung cancer. Using immunoSEQ multiplex PCR, the repertoire was profiled, and TCRdb retains in-frame clones only, with some absent. The sample consists of around 48,000 clones, around three quarters of them appearing once. The sample in question was peripheral blood, obtained before any cancer treatment. The receptor set was obtained from a man between 40 and 70 years old with stage I squamous cell lung carcinoma. The CDR3 runs from the conserved cysteine through the conserved F or W. The D gene is left open where the match is weak. Clone sizes are given selectively: once, few, many, or a class where the clone is expanded.

D gene: .
CDR3 length: 12
clone size: .
J gene: TRBJ1-4
V gene: TRBV30
CDR3 DNA: TGTGCCTGGAGTGTAAGACCGGAAAAACTGTTTTTT
CDR3 protein: CAWSVRPEKLFF

D gene: .
CDR3 length: 17
clone size: .
J gene: TRBJ1-1
V gene: TRBV5-4
CDR3 DNA: TGTGCCAGCAGCTTGTCTGCCGGGGTCCAGATATACACTGAAGCTTTCTTT
CDR3 protein: CASSLSAGVQIYTEAFF

D gene: .
CDR3 length: 12
clone size: once
J gene: TRBJ2-1
V gene: TRBV30
CDR3 DNA: TGTGCCTGGAGTCCGAGGGGGTATGAGCAGTTCTTC
CDR3 protein: CAWSPRGYEQFF

D gene: .
CDR3 length: 15
clone size: .
J gene: TRBJ1-2
V gene: TRBV7-2
CDR3 DNA: TGTGCCAGCAGCTTAGGTCTGGCGGTGGACTATGGCTACACCTTC
CDR3 protein: CASSLGLAVDYGYTF

D gene: .
CDR3 length: 15
clone size: .
J gene: TRBJ1-1
V gene: TRBV9
CDR3 DNA: TGTGCCAGCAGCGTAGAAAGTGTAATTGGGGAGAGGGCTTTCTTT
CDR3 protein: CASSVESVIGERAFF

D gene: .
CDR3 length: 14
clone size: .
J gene: TRBJ1-5
V gene: TRBV5-6
CDR3 DNA: TGTGCCAGCAGCTATCAGGGAACGCATCAGCCCCAGCATTTT
CDR3 protein: CASSYQGTHQPQHF

D gene: TRBD1
CDR3 length: 15
clone size: .
J gene: TRBJ2-3
V gene: TRBV13
CDR3 DNA: TGTGCCAGCAGCTTAGCGGGACAGGGCACAGATACGCAGTATTTT
CDR3 protein: CASSLAGQGTDTQYF

D gene: .
CDR3 length: 18
clone size: .
J gene: TRBJ1-2
V gene: TRBV18
CDR3 DNA: TGTGCCAGCTCACTTGACCCCCGGCAGGCTAAAGCTAACTATGGCTACACCTTC
CDR3 protein: CASSLDPRQAKANYGYTF

D gene: .
CDR3 length: 19
clone size: once
J gene: TRBJ2-4
V gene: TRBV28
CDR3 DNA: TGTGCCAGCAGCACCTCCACCAGGCTTTCGGAGCGGGCCAAAAACATTCAGTACTTC
CDR3 protein: CASSTSTRLSERAKNIQYF

D gene: TRBD2
CDR3 length: 15
clone size: .
J gene: TRBJ2-7
V gene: TRBV6-5
CDR3 DNA: TGTGCCAGCAAGAGACTAGCGGGGGGGCTTTACGAGCAGTACTTC
CDR3 protein: CASKRLAGGLYEQYF

D gene: TRBD1
CDR3 length: 14
clone size: .
J gene: TRBJ1-5
V gene: TRBV28
CDR3 DNA: TGTGCCAGCAGGCTCGGACAGGTGATTCAGCCCCAGCATTTT
CDR3 protein: CASRLGQVIQPQHF

D gene: .
CDR3 length: 14
clone size: .
J gene: TRBJ2-7
V gene: TRBV12-5
CDR3 DNA: TGTGCTAGTGCCCCCCACGGATCTTCCTACGAGCAGTACTTC
CDR3 protein: CASAPHGSSYEQYF

D gene: .
CDR3 length: 18
clone size: .
J gene: TRBJ1-4
V gene: TRBV19
CDR3 DNA: TGTGCCAGTAGTATGGGGTTTGAGGTCCGGCGGTTTAATGAAAAACTGTTTTTT
CDR3 protein: CASSMGFEVRRFNEKLFF

D gene: TRBD1
CDR3 length: 14
clone size: .
J gene: TRBJ2-5
V gene: TRBV27
CDR3 DNA: TGTGCCAGCACCACTACAGGGGGATGGGAGACCCAGTACTTC
CDR3 protein: CASTTTGGWETQYF

D gene: .
CDR3 length: 13
clone size: .
J gene: TRBJ2-5
V gene: TRBV5-1
CDR3 DNA: TGCGACAGCAGCTTGGGGATCGCGGAGACCCAGTACTTC
CDR3 protein: CDSSLGIAETQYF

D gene: .
CDR3 length: 14
clone size: .
J gene: TRBJ1-6
V gene: TRBV11-1
CDR3 DNA: TGTGCCAGCAGCCCCCGGGAGATACATTCACCCCTCCACTTT
CDR3 protein: CASSPREIHSPLHF

D gene: .
CDR3 length: 13
clone size: .
J gene: TRBJ1-1
V gene: TRBV2
CDR3 DNA: TGTGCCAGTCTGGAGGAGAGGAACACTGAAGCTTTCTTT
CDR3 protein: CASLEERNTEAFF

D gene: TRBD2
CDR3 length: 15
clone size: .
J gene: TRBJ2-3
V gene: TRBV6-1
CDR3 DNA: TGTGCCAGCATCTGGAGCGGGGGGTACACAGATACGCAGTATTTT
CDR3 protein: CASIWSGGYTDTQYF

D gene: .
CDR3 length: 14
clone size: .
J gene: TRBJ1-5
V gene: TRBV19
CDR3 DNA: TGTGCCAGTAGTAACGGCGGGGGGGCTCAGCCCCAGCATTTT
CDR3 protein: CASSNGGGAQPQHF

D gene: .
CDR3 length: 17
clone size: .
J gene: TRBJ1-4
V gene: TRBV7-2
CDR3 DNA: TGTGCCAGCAGCTTTAAGGCTCAGGGGACAACCCTTGAAAAACTGTTTTTT
CDR3 protein: CASSFKAQGTTLEKLFF

D gene: .
CDR3 length: 14
clone size: .
J gene: TRBJ1-6
V gene: TRBV6-5
CDR3 DNA: TGTGCCAGCAGTACTGGGTCCTATAATTCACCCCTCCACTTT
CDR3 protein: CASSTGSYNSPLHF

D gene: .
CDR3 length: 14
clone size: .
J gene: TRBJ1-4
V gene: TRBV2
CDR3 DNA: TGTGCCAGCAGTCAGACACCCGGTGATGAAAAACTGTTTTTT
CDR3 protein: CASSQTPGDEKLFF

D gene: .
CDR3 length: 14
clone size: .
J gene: TRBJ1-3
V gene: TRBV11-1
CDR3 DNA: TGTGCCAGCAGACGGGACGGCTCTGGAAACACCATATATTTT
CDR3 protein: CASRRDGSGNTIYF

D gene: .
CDR3 length: 15
clone size: .
J gene: TRBJ2-7
V gene: TRBV28
CDR3 DNA: TGTGCCAGCAGTTCTATGACCGGAGGCCGCTACGAGCAGTACTTC
CDR3 protein: CASSSMTGGRYEQYF

D gene: .
CDR3 length: 15
clone size: .
J gene: TRBJ1-5
V gene: TRBV9
CDR3 DNA: TGTGCCAGCAGCGTCTCACCTCTAAGCAATCAGCCCCAGCATTTT
CDR3 protein: CASSVSPLSNQPQHF

D gene: TRBD1
CDR3 length: 15
clone size: once
J gene: TRBJ2-3
V gene: TRBV7-2
CDR3 DNA: TGTGCCAGCTGTATCGACAGGGGTACTTGGGATACGCAGTATTTT
CDR3 protein: CASCIDRGTWDTQYF

D gene: TRBD1
CDR3 length: 12
clone size: .
J gene: TRBJ1-6
V gene: TRBV28
CDR3 DNA: TGTGCCAGCCGACAGGGGGGTTCACCCCTCCACTTT
CDR3 protein: CASRQGGSPLHF

D gene: TRBD1
CDR3 length: 14
clone size: .
J gene: TRBJ1-1
V gene: TRBV7-9
CDR3 DNA: TGTGCCAGCAGCTTAGGGACAGGGAACACTGAAGCTTTCTTT
CDR3 protein: CASSLGTGNTEAFF

D gene: .
CDR3 length: 11
clone size: .
J gene: TRBJ2-7
V gene: TRBV2
CDR3 DNA: TGTGCCAGCAGTTACCTAGAGGGGCAGTACTTC
CDR3 protein: CASSYLEGQYF

D gene: .
CDR3 length: 15
clone size: .
J gene: TRBJ1-4
V gene: TRBV4-1
CDR3 DNA: TGCGCCAGCAGCCAAGAAAACAGGGTGGTTGAAAAACTGTTTTTT
CDR3 protein: CASSQENRVVEKLFF

D gene: .
CDR3 length: 14
clone size: .
J gene: TRBJ2-2
V gene: TRBV7-9
CDR3 DNA: TGTGCCAGCAGCTTAGAAGGGGTAGCCGGGGAGCTGTTTTTT
CDR3 protein: CASSLEGVAGELFF

D gene: .
CDR3 length: 12
clone size: .
J gene: TRBJ1-5
V gene: TRBV30
CDR3 DNA: TGTGCCTGGAGTGTAAATGGCCAGCCCCAGCATTTT
CDR3 protein: CAWSVNGQPQHF

D gene: .
CDR3 length: 15
clone size: .
J gene: TRBJ1-2
V gene: TRBV11-2
CDR3 DNA: TGTGCCAGCAGCTTAGAGTTCGGGATGAACTATGGCTACACCTTC
CDR3 protein: CASSLEFGMNYGYTF

D gene: .
CDR3 length: 15
clone size: .
J gene: TRBJ1-2
V gene: TRBV4-2
CDR3 DNA: TGTGCCAGCAGCCAAGATTCAGTTGCTAACTATGGCTACACCTTC
CDR3 protein: CASSQDSVANYGYTF

D gene: .
CDR3 length: 14
clone size: .
J gene: TRBJ2-2
V gene: TRBV9
CDR3 DNA: TGTGCCAGCAGCGTAGATAGGTCTAACGGGGAGCTGTTTTTT
CDR3 protein: CASSVDRSNGELFF

D gene: .
CDR3 length: 17
clone size: .
J gene: TRBJ1-5
V gene: TRBV28
CDR3 DNA: TGTGCCAGCAGTTTATCCCCCTGGGAGGGTAGCAATCAGCCCCAGCATTTT
CDR3 protein: CASSLSPWEGSNQPQHF

D gene: .
CDR3 length: 15
clone size: .
J gene: TRBJ2-7
V gene: TRBV4-3
CDR3 DNA: TGCGCCAGCAGCCATTCTACAGGGAGCTCCTACGAGCAGTACTTC
CDR3 protein: CASSHSTGSSYEQYF

D gene: .
CDR3 length: 16
clone size: once
J gene: TRBJ1-4
V gene: TRBV7-9
CDR3 DNA: TGTGCCAGCAGCTTACTGGCGGTAGGACGCGGTGAAAAACTGTTTTTT
CDR3 protein: CASSLLAVGRGEKLFF

D gene: TRBD1
CDR3 length: 15
clone size: .
J gene: TRBJ2-7
V gene: TRBV7-9
CDR3 DNA: TGTGCCAGCAGCCACGACAGGGTGCATTCCTACGAGCAGTACTTC
CDR3 protein: CASSHDRVHSYEQYF

D gene: .
CDR3 length: 15
clone size: .
J gene: TRBJ2-7
V gene: TRBV6-6
CDR3 DNA: TGTGCCAGCAGTCCCAAGACTAGGCCCTCCTACGAGCAGTACTTC
CDR3 protein: CASSPKTRPSYEQYF

D gene: .
CDR3 length: 14
clone size: .
J gene: TRBJ1-6
V gene: TRBV7-9
CDR3 DNA: TGTGCCAGCAGCCCACAGGGTACTAATTCACCCCTCCACTTT
CDR3 protein: CASSPQGTNSPLHF

D gene: TRBD2
CDR3 length: 15
clone size: .
J gene: TRBJ2-5
V gene: TRBV5-4
CDR3 DNA: TGTGCCAGCAGCTCAGGACTAGCGGGGGAAGAGACCCAGTACTTC
CDR3 protein: CASSSGLAGEETQYF

D gene: .
CDR3 length: 14
clone size: few
J gene: TRBJ1-1
V gene: TRBV6-4
CDR3 DNA: TGTGCCAGCAGTTTCGGGACCGACGGCGCTGAAGCTTTCTTT
CDR3 protein: CASSFGTDGAEAFF

D gene: .
CDR3 length: 13
clone size: .
J gene: TRBJ1-2
V gene: TRBV12-5
CDR3 DNA: TGTGCTAGTGGTTTGTGGGGGGACTATGGCTACACCTTC
CDR3 protein: CASGLWGDYGYTF

D gene: .
CDR3 length: 15
clone size: .
J gene: TRBJ2-1
V gene: TRBV5-4
CDR3 DNA: TGTGCCAGCAGCTTGTTTGGGGGGAAAAGGAATGAGCAGTTCTTC
CDR3 protein: CASSLFGGKRNEQFF

D gene: TRBD1
CDR3 length: 15
clone size: .
J gene: TRBJ1-3
V gene: TRBV7-7
CDR3 DNA: TGTGCCAGCAGCCCCGACAGGGGTACTGGAAACACCATATATTTT
CDR3 protein: CASSPDRGTGNTIYF

D gene: TRBD2
CDR3 length: 14
clone size: .
J gene: TRBJ2-1
V gene: TRBV7-2
CDR3 DNA: TGTGCCAGCAGCTTAATGGCTAGCGGGAACGAGCAGTTCTTC
CDR3 protein: CASSLMASGNEQFF

D gene: TRBD2
CDR3 length: 15
clone size: .
J gene: TRBJ2-2
V gene: TRBV18
CDR3 DNA: TGTGCCAGCTCACCAGAGGGACTAGAGAACGGGGAGCTGTTTTTT
CDR3 protein: CASSPEGLENGELFF

D gene: .
CDR3 length: 15
clone size: .
J gene: TRBJ1-4
V gene: TRBV18
CDR3 DNA: TGTGCCAGCTCACCAGAAAGGACAACTAATGAAAAACTGTTTTTT
CDR3 protein: CASSPERTTNEKLFF

D gene: .
CDR3 length: 15
clone size: once
J gene: TRBJ2-1
V gene: TRBV11-3
CDR3 DNA: TGTGCCAGCAGCCAGGGGAGGGGGTCCATGAATGAGCAGTTCTTC
CDR3 protein: CASSQGRGSMNEQFF

D gene: .
CDR3 length: 13
clone size: .
J gene: TRBJ1-2
V gene: TRBV18
CDR3 DNA: TGTGCCAGCTCGTACGGGAACTACTATGGCTACACCTTC
CDR3 protein: CASSYGNYYGYTF

D gene: .
CDR3 length: 16
clone size: .
J gene: TRBJ2-1
V gene: TRBV5-1
CDR3 DNA: TGCGCCAGCAGCTTGGGGGGACCCTCCTCATCCAATGAGCAGTTCTTC
CDR3 protein: CASSLGGPSSSNEQFF

D gene: .
CDR3 length: 12
clone size: .
J gene: TRBJ2-2
V gene: TRBV11-2
CDR3 DNA: TGTGCCACCAACGGAGACACCGGGGAGCTGTTTTTT
CDR3 protein: CATNGDTGELFF

D gene: .
CDR3 length: 16
clone size: .
J gene: TRBJ2-2
V gene: TRBV28
CDR3 DNA: TGTGCCAGCAGTTTATTCAGGGTCGCGAACACCGGGGAGCTGTTTTTT
CDR3 protein: CASSLFRVANTGELFF